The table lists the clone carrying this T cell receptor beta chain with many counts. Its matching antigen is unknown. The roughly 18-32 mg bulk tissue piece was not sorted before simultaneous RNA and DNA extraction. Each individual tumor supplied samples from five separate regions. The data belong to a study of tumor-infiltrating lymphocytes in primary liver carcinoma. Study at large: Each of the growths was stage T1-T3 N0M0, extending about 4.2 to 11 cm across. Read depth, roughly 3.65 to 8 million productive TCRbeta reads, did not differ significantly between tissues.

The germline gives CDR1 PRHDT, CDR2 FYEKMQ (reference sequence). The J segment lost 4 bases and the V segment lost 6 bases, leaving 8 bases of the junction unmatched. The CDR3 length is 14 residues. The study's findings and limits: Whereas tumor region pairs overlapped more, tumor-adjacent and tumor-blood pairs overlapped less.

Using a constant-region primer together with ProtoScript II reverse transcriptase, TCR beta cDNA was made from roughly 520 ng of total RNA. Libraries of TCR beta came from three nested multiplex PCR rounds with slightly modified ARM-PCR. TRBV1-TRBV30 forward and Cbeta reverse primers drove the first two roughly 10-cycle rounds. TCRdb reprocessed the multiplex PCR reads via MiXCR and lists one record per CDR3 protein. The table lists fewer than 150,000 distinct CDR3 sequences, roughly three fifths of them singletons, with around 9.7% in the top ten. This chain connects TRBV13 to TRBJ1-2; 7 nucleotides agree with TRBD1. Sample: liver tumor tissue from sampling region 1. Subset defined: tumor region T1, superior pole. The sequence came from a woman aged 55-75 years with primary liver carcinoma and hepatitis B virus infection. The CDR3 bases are TGTGCCAGCAGGGGACAGCTGATGTCCTATGGCTACACCTTC. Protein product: CASRGQLMSYGYTF.